This TCR beta chain is drawn from a study of cytomegalovirus exposure and HLA in healthy donors. The PCR contained 60 Vbeta and 13 Jbeta primers. Assay used: immunoSEQ multiplex PCR; TCRdb lists only in-frame clones, some missing. The top ten clones hold 4.5% to 5.5% of a sample with about 170,000 clones, approximately 80% of them seen once. Germline V gene data show CDR1 as MDHEN and CDR2 as SYDVKM. CDR3 size: 12 residues. V was clipped by 6 bases and J by 8 bases, with 10 bases between them. The source material was PBMCs. This chain links TRBV28 with TRBJ1-4, with no clear D. The TCR was taken from a woman between 45 and 60 years old in good health and CMV-seropositive. CDR3 amino acids: CASRRGLEKLFF. Written as DNA, the CDR3 is TGTGCCAGCAGGCGGGGTCTGGAAAAACTGTTTTTT.